This T cell receptor beta chain was found in a study of T cells after posttransplantation cyclophosphamide. A marrow graft followed busulfan-fludarabine conditioning, with cyclophosphamide on days +3 and +4. Profiling relied on immunoSEQ multiplex PCR, and the TCRdb table lists in-frame clones only, not all of them. The sample consists of approximately 19,000 clones, 87% of them appearing once. CDR1 and CDR2 (germline): LNHDA, SQIVND (reference sequence). V shed 8 bases and J shed 2 bases, with 17 bases lying between them. This CDR3 has 15 amino acids. The sample in question was PBMCs, obtained after allogeneic stem cell transplant with posttransplant cyclophosphamide. The chain couples TRBV19 to TRBJ2-3, with D perhaps TRBD1 (6 bases). The TCR sequence derives from a female patient in her 40s who received an allogeneic stem cell transplant from a related donor, was CMV-positive, and had no GVHD. Some of these T cells may belong to the graft donor. This chain's CDR3 is CASDPIDRPTDTQYF. DNA of the CDR3: TGTGCCAGTGACCCCATCGACAGGCCCACAGATACGCAGTATTTT. Full variable domain (missing parts from reference TRBV19 and TRBJ2-3): DGGITQSPKYLFRKEGQNVTLSCEQNLNHDAMYWYRQDPGQGLRLIYYSQIVNDFQKGDIAEGYSVSREKKESFPLTVTSAQKNPTAFYLCASDPIDRPTDTQYFGPGTRLTVL.